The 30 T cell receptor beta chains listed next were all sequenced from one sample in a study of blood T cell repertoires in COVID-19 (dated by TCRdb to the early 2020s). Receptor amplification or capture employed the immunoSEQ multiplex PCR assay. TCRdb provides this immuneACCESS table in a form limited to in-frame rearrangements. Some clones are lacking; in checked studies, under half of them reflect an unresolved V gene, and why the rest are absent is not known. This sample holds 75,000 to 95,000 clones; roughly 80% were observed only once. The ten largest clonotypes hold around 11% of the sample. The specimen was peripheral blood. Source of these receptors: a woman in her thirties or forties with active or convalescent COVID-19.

The CDR3 DNA follows: TGTGCCAGCTCACTCGACAGGGCTGAAGCTTTCTTT. As protein: CASSLDRAEAFF. The rearrangement uses TRBV18 and TRBJ1-1; TRBD1 matches 7 bases. This CDR3 has 12 residues. V lost 4 bases to trimming and J lost 6 bases; unmatched junction nucleotides: 2. The germline CDR1 and CDR2 sequences are KGHSH and LQKENI.

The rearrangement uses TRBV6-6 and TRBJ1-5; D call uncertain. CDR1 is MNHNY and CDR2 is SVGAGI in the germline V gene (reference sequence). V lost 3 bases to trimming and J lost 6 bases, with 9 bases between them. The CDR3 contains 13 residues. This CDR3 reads CASSYSAGQPQHF. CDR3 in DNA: TGTGCCAGCAGTTATTCAGCAGGTCAGCCCCAGCATTTT.

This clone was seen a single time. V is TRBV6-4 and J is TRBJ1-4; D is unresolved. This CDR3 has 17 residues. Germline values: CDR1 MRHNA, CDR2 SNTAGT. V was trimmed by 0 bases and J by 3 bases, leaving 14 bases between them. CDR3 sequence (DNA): TGTGCCAGCAGTGACTCATCCCCTCGTAATGCTAATGAAAAACTGTTTTTT. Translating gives CASSDSSPRNANEKLFF.

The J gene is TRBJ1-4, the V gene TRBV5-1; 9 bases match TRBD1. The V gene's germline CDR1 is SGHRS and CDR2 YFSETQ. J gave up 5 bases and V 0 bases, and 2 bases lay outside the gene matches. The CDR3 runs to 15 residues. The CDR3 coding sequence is TGCGCCAGCAGCTTGGCGGACAGGGGAAATGAAAAACTGTTTTTT. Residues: CASSLADRGNEKLFF.

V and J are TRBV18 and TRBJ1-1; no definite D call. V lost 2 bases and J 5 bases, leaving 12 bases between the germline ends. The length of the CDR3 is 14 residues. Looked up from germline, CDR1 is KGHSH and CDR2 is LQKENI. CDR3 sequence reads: CASSPVNRETEAFF. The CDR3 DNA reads TGTGCCAGCTCACCAGTAAACAGAGAAACTGAAGCTTTCTTT.

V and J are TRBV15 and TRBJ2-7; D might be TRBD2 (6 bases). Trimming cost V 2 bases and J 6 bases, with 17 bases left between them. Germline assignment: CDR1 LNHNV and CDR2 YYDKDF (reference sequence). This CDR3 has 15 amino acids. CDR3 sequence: CATSRYPDYPAEQYF. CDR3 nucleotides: TGTGCCACCAGCAGATACCCGGACTACCCTGCCGAGCAGTACTTC.

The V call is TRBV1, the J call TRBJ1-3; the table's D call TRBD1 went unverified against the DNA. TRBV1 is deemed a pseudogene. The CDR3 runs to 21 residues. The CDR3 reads CTSSQDPGQAFRQYSGNTIYF. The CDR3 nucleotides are TGCACCAGCAGCCAAGACCCGGGACAGGCCTTCCGTCAATACTCTGGAAACACCATATATTTT.

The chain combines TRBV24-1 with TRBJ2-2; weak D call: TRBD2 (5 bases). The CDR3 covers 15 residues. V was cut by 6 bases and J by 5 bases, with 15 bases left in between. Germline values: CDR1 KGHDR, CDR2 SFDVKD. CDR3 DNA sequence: TGTGCCACCAGTCCCTCTAGGCCGGGAACCGGGGAGCTGTTTTTT. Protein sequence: CATSPSRPGTGELFF.

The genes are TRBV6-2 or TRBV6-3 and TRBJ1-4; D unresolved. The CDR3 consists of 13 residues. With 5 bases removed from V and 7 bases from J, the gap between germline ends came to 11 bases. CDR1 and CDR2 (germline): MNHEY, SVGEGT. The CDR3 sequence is CASSPRGIEKLFF. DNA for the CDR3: TGTGCCAGCAGTCCCAGAGGGATTGAAAAACTGTTTTTT.

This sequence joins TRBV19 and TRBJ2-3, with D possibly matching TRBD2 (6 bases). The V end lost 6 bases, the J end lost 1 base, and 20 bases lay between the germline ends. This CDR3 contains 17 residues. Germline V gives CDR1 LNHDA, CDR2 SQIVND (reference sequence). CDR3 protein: CASRGRDLASGTDTQYF. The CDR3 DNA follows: TGTGCCAGTAGGGGCAGAGACCTAGCGTCAGGCACAGATACGCAGTATTTT.

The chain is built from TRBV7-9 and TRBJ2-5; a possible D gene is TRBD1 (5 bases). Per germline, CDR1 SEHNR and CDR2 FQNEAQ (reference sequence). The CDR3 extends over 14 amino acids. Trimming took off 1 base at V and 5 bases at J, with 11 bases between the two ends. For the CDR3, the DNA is TGTGCCAGCAGCTTAGAGAAGGGGTGGGAGACCCAGTACTTC. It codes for CASSLEKGWETQYF.

CDR3 region: CASRDRTHRRTGELFF. CDR3 in DNA: TGTGCCAGTAGGGACAGGACACACCGTCGGACCGGGGAGCTGTTTTTT. The chain combines TRBV19 with TRBJ2-2; 7 positions match TRBD1. The trim removed 6 bases at V and 5 bases at J, leaving 12 bases unmatched. The V gene's germline CDR1 is LNHDA and CDR2 SQIVND (reference sequence). This CDR3 has 16 residues.

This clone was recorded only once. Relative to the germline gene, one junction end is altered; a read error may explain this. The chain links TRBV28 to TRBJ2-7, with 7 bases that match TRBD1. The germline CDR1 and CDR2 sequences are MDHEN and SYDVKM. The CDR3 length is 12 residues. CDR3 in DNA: TGTGCCAGCAGCCGCCTGACAGGGATCAGGCACTTC. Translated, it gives CASSRLTGIRHF. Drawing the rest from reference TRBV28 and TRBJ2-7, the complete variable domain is DVKVTQSSRYLVKRTGEKVFLECVQDMDHENMFWYRQDPGLGLRLIYFSYDVKMKEKGDIPEGYSVSREKKERFSLILESASTNQTSMYLCASSRLTGIRHFGPGTRLTVT.

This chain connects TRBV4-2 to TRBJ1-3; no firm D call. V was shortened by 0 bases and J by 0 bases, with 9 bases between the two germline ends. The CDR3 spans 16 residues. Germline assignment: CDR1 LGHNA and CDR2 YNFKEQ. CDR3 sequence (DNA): TGTGCCAGCAGCCAAGATATGCAGTACTCTGGAAACACCATATATTTT. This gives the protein CASSQDMQYSGNTIYF.

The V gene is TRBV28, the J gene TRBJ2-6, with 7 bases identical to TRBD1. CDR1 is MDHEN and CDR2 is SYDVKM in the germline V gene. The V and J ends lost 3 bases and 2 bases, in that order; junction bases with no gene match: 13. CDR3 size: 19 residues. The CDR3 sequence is CASSLIQGLRIAGANVLTF. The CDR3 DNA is TGTGCCAGCAGTTTGATACAGGGGCTTCGAATCGCTGGGGCCAACGTCCTGACTTTC.

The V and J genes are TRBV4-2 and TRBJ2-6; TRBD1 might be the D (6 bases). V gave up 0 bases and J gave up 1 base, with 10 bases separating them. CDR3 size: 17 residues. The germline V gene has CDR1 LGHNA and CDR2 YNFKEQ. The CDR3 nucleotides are TGTGCCAGCAGCCAAGAGGGACACGCTTCTGGGGCCAACGTCCTGACTTTC. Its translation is CASSQEGHASGANVLTF.

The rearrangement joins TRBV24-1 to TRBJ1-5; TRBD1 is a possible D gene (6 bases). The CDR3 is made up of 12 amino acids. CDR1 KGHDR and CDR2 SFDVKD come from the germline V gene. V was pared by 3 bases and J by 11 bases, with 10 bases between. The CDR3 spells CATSDNDRTQHF. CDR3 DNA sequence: TGTGCCACCAGTGATAACGACAGGACCCAGCATTTT.

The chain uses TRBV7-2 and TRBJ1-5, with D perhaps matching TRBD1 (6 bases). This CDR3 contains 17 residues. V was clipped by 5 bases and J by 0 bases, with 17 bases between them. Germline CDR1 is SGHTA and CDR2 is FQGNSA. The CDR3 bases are TGTGCCAGCAGCGATCGCGGGGGGGCTCATAGCAATCAGCCCCAGCATTTT. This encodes CASSDRGGAHSNQPQHF.

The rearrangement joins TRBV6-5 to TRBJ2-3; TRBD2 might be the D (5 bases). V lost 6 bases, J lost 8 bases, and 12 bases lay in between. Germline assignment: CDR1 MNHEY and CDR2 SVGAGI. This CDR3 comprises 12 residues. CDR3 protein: CASSRFGGTQYF. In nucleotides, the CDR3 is TGTGCCAGCAGCCGGTTCGGAGGTACGCAGTATTTT.

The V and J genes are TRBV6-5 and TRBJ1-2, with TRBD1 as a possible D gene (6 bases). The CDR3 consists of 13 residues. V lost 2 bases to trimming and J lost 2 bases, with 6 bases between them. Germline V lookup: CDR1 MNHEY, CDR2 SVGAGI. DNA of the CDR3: TGTGCCAGCAGTTACGGACAGAACTATGGCTACACCTTC. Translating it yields CASSYGQNYGYTF.

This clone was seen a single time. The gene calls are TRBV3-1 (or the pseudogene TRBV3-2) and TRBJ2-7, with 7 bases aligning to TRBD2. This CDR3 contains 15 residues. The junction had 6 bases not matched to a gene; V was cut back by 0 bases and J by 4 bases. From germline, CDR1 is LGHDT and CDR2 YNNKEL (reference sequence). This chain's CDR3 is CASSQDLGGGYEQYF. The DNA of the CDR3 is TGTGCCAGCAGCCAAGATCTCGGGGGAGGGTACGAGCAGTACTTC.

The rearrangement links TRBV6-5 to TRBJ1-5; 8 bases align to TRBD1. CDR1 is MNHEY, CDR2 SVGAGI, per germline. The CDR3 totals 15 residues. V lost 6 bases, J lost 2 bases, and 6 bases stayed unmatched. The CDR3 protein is CASRRDRGGNQPQHF. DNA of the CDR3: TGTGCCAGCAGACGAGACAGGGGAGGCAATCAGCCCCAGCATTTT.

CDR3 residues: CASSQGPGGSTDTQYF. The DNA for the CDR3 is TGCGCCAGCAGCCAAGGCCCGGGGGGTTCCACAGATACGCAGTATTTT. V and J are TRBV4-3 and TRBJ2-3; 7 bases line up with TRBD2. Looked up from germline, CDR1 is LGHNA and CDR2 is YSLEER. Trimming at V came to 1 base and at J to 2 bases, leaving 6 bases not matched to a gene. This CDR3 spans 16 amino acids.

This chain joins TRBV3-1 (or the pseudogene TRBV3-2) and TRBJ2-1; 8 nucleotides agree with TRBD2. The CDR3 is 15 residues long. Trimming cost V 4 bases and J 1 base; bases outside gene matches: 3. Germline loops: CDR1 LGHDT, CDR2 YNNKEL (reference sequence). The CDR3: CASSPTSVSYNEQFF. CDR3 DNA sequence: TGTGCCAGCAGCCCGACTAGCGTTTCCTACAATGAGCAGTTCTTC.

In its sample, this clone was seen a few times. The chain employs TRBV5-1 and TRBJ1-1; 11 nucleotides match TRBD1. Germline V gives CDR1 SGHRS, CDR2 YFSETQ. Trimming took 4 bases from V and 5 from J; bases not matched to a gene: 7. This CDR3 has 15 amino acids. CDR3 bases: TGCGCCAGCAGCGCGGGACAGGGGGTAAAGACTGAAGCTTTCTTT. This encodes CASSAGQGVKTEAFF.

The CDR3 DNA is TGTGCCATCAGTGGACAGAACAATCAGCCCCAGCATTTT. Amino acids: CAISGQNNQPQHF. This sequence joins TRBV10-3 and TRBJ1-5, with TRBD1 as a possible D gene (5 bases). The length of the CDR3 is 13 residues. Looked up from germline, CDR1 is ENHRY and CDR2 is SYGVKD. The V and J ends lost 4 bases and 3 bases respectively, with 7 bases between them.

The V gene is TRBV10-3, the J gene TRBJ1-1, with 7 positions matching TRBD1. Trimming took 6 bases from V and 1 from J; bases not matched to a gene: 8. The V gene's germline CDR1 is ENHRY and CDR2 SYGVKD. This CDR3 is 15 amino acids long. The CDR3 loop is CAIRETGDANTEAFF. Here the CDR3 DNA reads TGTGCCATCAGGGAAACAGGGGACGCGAACACTGAAGCTTTCTTT.

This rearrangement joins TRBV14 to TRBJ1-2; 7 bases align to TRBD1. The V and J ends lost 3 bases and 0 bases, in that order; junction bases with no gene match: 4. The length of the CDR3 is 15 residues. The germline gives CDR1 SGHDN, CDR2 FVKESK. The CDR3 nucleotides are TGTGCCAGCAGCCACTTGGGACAGACTAACTATGGCTACACCTTC. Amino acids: CASSHLGQTNYGYTF.

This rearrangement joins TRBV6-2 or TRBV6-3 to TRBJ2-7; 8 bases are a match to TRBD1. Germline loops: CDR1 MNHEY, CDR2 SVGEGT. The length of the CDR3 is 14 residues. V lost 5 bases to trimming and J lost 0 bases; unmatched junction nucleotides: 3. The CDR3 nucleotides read TGTGCCAGCAGTGGACAGGGCCTCTCCTACGAGCAGTACTTC. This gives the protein CASSGQGLSYEQYF.

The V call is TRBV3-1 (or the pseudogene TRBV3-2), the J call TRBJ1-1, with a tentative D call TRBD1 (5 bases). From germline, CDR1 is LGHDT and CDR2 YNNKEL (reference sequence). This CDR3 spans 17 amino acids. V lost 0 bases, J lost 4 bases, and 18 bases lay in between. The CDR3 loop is CASSQDIGSWGVTEAFF. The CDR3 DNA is TGTGCCAGCAGCCAAGATATCGGAAGCTGGGGGGTCACTGAAGCTTTCTTT.